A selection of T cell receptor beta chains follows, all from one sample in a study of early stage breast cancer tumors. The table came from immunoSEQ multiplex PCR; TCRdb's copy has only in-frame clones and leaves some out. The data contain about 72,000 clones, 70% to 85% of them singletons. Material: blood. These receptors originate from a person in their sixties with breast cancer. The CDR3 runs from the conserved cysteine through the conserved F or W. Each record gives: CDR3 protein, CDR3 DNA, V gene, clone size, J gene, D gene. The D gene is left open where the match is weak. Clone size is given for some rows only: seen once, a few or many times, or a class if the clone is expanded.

CDR3aa: CASSQQGAYEQYF
CDR3nt: TGTGCCAGCAGCCAACAGGGGGCCTACGAGCAGTACTTC
v_gene: TRBV5-4
abundance: NA
j_gene: TRBJ2-7
d_gene: TRBD1

CDR3aa: CASSEGGNQPQHF
CDR3nt: TGTGCCAGCAGTGAAGGTGGGAATCAGCCCCAGCATTTT
v_gene: TRBV2
abundance: NA
j_gene: TRBJ1-5
d_gene: NA

CDR3aa: CASSETGGAFGNTIYF
CDR3nt: TGTGCCAGCAGTGAAACAGGGGGCGCTTTTGGAAACACCATATATTTT
v_gene: TRBV2
abundance: NA
j_gene: TRBJ1-3
d_gene: TRBD1

CDR3aa: CASSLVTFGELFF
CDR3nt: TGTGCCAGCAGCTTAGTGACCTTCGGGGAGCTGTTTTTT
v_gene: TRBV7-2
abundance: once
j_gene: TRBJ2-2
d_gene: NA

CDR3aa: CASRQGAGRQPQHF
CDR3nt: TGTGCCAGCAGGCAGGGGGCCGGACGTCAGCCCCAGCATTTT
v_gene: TRBV2
abundance: few
j_gene: TRBJ1-5
d_gene: TRBD1

CDR3aa: CASSETTGLNEQFF
CDR3nt: TGTGCCAGCAGTGAAACCACGGGACTAAATGAGCAGTTCTTC
v_gene: TRBV2
abundance: once
j_gene: TRBJ2-1
d_gene: TRBD2

CDR3aa: CASSQETYEQYF
CDR3nt: TGTGCCAGCAGCCAAGAAACGTACGAGCAGTACTTC
v_gene: TRBV14
abundance: NA
j_gene: TRBJ2-7
d_gene: NA

CDR3aa: CASSDAGVIYEQYF
CDR3nt: TGTGCCAGCAGTGACGCAGGGGTAATCTACGAGCAGTACTTC
v_gene: TRBV2
abundance: NA
j_gene: TRBJ2-7
d_gene: NA

CDR3aa: CASKLALGTEAFF
CDR3nt: TGTGCCAGCAAATTAGCTCTGGGGACTGAAGCTTTCTTT
v_gene: TRBV6-1
abundance: NA
j_gene: TRBJ1-1
d_gene: NA

CDR3aa: CASSFLQGNQPQHF
CDR3nt: TGTGCCAGCAGTTTCTTACAGGGCAATCAGCCCCAGCATTTT
v_gene: TRBV28
abundance: NA
j_gene: TRBJ1-5
d_gene: NA

CDR3aa: CASRTDRVDEKLFF
CDR3nt: TGTGCCAGCAGAACAGACAGGGTGGATGAAAAACTGTTTTTT
v_gene: TRBV19
abundance: NA
j_gene: TRBJ1-4
d_gene: TRBD1

CDR3aa: CASSAAAGRTGELFF
CDR3nt: TGTGCCAGCAGCGCCGCCGCGGGGCGAACCGGGGAGCTGTTTTTT
v_gene: TRBV5-5
abundance: NA
j_gene: TRBJ2-2
d_gene: NA

CDR3aa: CASSVENRPGGNTIYF
CDR3nt: TGTGCCAGCAGCGTAGAGAACAGGCCGGGCGGAAACACCATATATTTT
v_gene: TRBV9
abundance: NA
j_gene: TRBJ1-3
d_gene: NA

CDR3aa: CASSSSDLGPNQPQHF
CDR3nt: TGTGCCAGCAGCTCCTCGGACCTGGGGCCCAATCAGCCCCAGCATTTT
v_gene: TRBV5-6
abundance: NA
j_gene: TRBJ1-5
d_gene: NA

CDR3aa: CASSNDRVPSYEQYF
CDR3nt: TGTGCCAGCAGTAATGACAGAGTTCCCTCCTACGAGCAGTACTTC
v_gene: TRBV6-5
abundance: NA
j_gene: TRBJ2-7
d_gene: NA

CDR3aa: CASSTSSQEDQYF
CDR3nt: TGTGCCAGCTCAACATCATCGCAAGAGGACCAGTACTTC
v_gene: TRBV18
abundance: NA
j_gene: TRBJ2-5
d_gene: NA

CDR3aa: CASSEALSGTVIYNEQFF
CDR3nt: TGTGCCAGCAGTGAAGCGCTTTCCGGGACAGTAATTTACAATGAGCAGTTCTTC
v_gene: TRBV6-1
abundance: NA
j_gene: TRBJ2-1
d_gene: TRBD1

CDR3aa: CASSRGGGVTQYF
CDR3nt: TGTGCCAGCAGCCGGGGTGGTGGGGTTACGCAGTATTTT
v_gene: TRBV11-3
abundance: NA
j_gene: TRBJ2-3
d_gene: NA

CDR3aa: CASSYIDTQYF
CDR3nt: TGTGCCAGCAGTTACATCGATACGCAGTATTTT
v_gene: TRBV6-5
abundance: NA
j_gene: TRBJ2-3
d_gene: NA

CDR3aa: CASYRANEQFF
CDR3nt: TGTGCCAGTTACCGGGCCAATGAGCAGTTCTTC
v_gene: TRBV6-5
abundance: NA
j_gene: TRBJ2-1
d_gene: NA

CDR3aa: CAWGDRVPYEQYF
CDR3nt: TGTGCCTGGGGCGACAGGGTGCCCTACGAGCAGTACTTC
v_gene: TRBV30
abundance: NA
j_gene: TRBJ2-7
d_gene: TRBD1

CDR3aa: CASSLATRYNEQFF
CDR3nt: TGTGCCAGCAGCTTAGCGACGCGGTACAATGAGCAGTTCTTC
v_gene: TRBV13
abundance: NA
j_gene: TRBJ2-1
d_gene: NA

CDR3aa: CASSQDRVADIQYF
CDR3nt: TGTGCCAGCAGCCAAGATCGGGTCGCGGACATTCAGTACTTC
v_gene: TRBV4-2
abundance: NA
j_gene: TRBJ2-4
d_gene: NA

CDR3aa: CAGSGSRGTGELFF
CDR3nt: TGTGCCGGGAGCGGGAGTCGAGGAACCGGGGAGCTGTTTTTT
v_gene: TRBV28
abundance: NA
j_gene: TRBJ2-2
d_gene: TRBD2

CDR3aa: CASSISSLGNEKLFF
CDR3nt: TGTGCCAGTAGTATCTCTTCCCTTGGGAATGAAAAACTGTTTTTT
v_gene: TRBV19
abundance: NA
j_gene: TRBJ1-4
d_gene: NA

CDR3aa: CASSPLTWGQPQHF
CDR3nt: TGTGCCAGCAGCCCCTTGACATGGGGCCAGCCCCAGCATTTT
v_gene: TRBV6-5
abundance: NA
j_gene: TRBJ1-5
d_gene: NA

CDR3aa: CASSELDSNQPQHF
CDR3nt: TGTGCCAGCAGTGAACTAGATAGCAATCAGCCCCAGCATTTT
v_gene: TRBV25-1
abundance: NA
j_gene: TRBJ1-5
d_gene: NA

CDR3aa: CASSLDREKLFF
CDR3nt: TGCGCCAGCAGCCTAGACAGAGAAAAACTGTTTTTT
v_gene: TRBV5-1
abundance: NA
j_gene: TRBJ1-4
d_gene: NA

CDR3aa: CASRLTGVAGNQPQHF
CDR3nt: TGTGCCAGCAGACTAACAGGGGTGGCGGGCAATCAGCCCCAGCATTTT
v_gene: TRBV28
abundance: NA
j_gene: TRBJ1-5
d_gene: TRBD1